This T cell receptor beta chain was found in a study of neoadjuvant anti-PD-1 for oral cavity cancer. Produced via immunoSEQ multiplex PCR; TCRdb's table is partial and in-frame only. Of 35,000 to 40,000 clones in the sample, 30% to 40% were seen once. The time point is: after neoadjuvant nivolumab, at surgical resection. This TCR came from a person aged 40 to 85 with oral cavity squamous cell carcinoma. Sequences were derived from tumor tissue, sampled after nivolumab (anti-PD-1) treatment.

CDR3 sequence (DNA): TGTGCCAGCAGCTTGGAATACGCGGGGTTTGATCAGCCCCAGCATTTT. Encoded protein: CASSLEYAGFDQPQHF. The gene calls are TRBV5-8 and TRBJ1-5; D is ambiguous. The V gene lost 0 bases and the J gene lost 5 bases, with 15 bases spanning the gap. CDR1 is SGHTS and CDR2 is YDEGEE in the germline V gene. CDR3 size: 16 residues.